The subject of this entry is one T cell receptor (beta chain). The sample belongs to a study of identical twins. CDR1 and CDR2 from the germline V gene are SGHVS and FQNEAQ. The CDR3 is made up of 17 amino acids. V lost 2 bases and J lost 0; bases outside the gene matches: 5. TCRdb recomputed calls from the 5' RACE reads with MiXCR, one row per CDR3 protein. The table lists 500,000 to 650,000 distinct CDR3 sequences, 20% to 25% of them singletons. In addition, the sample was reused for a study of yellow fever vaccine responses in identical twins.

The chain recombines TRBV7-8 with TRBJ1-1, with TRBD1 identical over 11 bases. The source material was CD4+ T cells sorted from blood. This sequence was found in a woman under 30 in good health. CDR3 coding DNA: TGTGCCAGCAGCTTATTCCGGGACAGGGGGATGAACACTGAAGCTTTCTTT. It translates to CASSLFRDRGMNTEAFF.